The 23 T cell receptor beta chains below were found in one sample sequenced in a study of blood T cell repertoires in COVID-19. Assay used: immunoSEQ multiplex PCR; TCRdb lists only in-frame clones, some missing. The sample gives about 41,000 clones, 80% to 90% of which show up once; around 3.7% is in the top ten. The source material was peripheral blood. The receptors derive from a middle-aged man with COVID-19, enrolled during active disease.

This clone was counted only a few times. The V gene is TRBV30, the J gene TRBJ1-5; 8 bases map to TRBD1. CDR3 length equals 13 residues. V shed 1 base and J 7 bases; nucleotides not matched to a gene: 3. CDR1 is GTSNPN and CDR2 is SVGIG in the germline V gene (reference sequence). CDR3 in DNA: TGTGCCTGGAGTGGGACAGGGTACCAGCCCCAGCATTTT. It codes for CAWSGTGYQPQHF.

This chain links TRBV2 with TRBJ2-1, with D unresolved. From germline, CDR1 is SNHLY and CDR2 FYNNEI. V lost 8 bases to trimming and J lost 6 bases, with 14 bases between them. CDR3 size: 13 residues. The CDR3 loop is CASSRYPINEQFF. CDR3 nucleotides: TGTGCCAGCTCTAGGTATCCTATCAATGAGCAGTTCTTC.

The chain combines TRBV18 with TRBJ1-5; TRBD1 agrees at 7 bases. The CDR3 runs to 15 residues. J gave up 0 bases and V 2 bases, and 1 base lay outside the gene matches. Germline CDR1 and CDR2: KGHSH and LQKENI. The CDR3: CASSPGTASNQPQHF. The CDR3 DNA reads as TGTGCCAGCTCACCAGGGACAGCTAGCAATCAGCCCCAGCATTTT.

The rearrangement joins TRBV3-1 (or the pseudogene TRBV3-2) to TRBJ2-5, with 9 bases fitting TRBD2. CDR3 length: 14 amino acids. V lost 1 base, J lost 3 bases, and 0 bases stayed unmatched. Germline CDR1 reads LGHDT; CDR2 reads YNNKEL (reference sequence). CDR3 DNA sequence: TGTGCCAGCAGCCAAGGGACTAGCGAAGAGACCCAGTACTTC. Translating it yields CASSQGTSEETQYF.

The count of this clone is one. CDR3 bases: TGTGCCAGCTCACCATTACTAGTCGGGGAGAACACTGAAGCTTTCTTT. It is translated as CASSPLLVGENTEAFF. The rearrangement links TRBV18 to TRBJ1-1; D is ambiguous. CDR1 is KGHSH, CDR2 LQKENI, per germline. This CDR3 spans 16 amino acids. V was clipped by 2 bases and J by 1 base, with 14 bases between them.

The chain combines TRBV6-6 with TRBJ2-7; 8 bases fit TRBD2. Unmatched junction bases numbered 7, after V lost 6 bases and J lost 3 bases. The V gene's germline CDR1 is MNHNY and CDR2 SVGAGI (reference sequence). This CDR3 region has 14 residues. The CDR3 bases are TGTGCCAGCAGACCACTAGCGGAGGGCTACGAGCAGTACTTC. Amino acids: CASRPLAEGYEQYF.

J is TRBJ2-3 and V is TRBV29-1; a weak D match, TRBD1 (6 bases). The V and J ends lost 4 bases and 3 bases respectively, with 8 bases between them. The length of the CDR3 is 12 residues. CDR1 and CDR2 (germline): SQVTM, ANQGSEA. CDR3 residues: CSVGQGTDTQYF. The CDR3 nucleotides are TGCAGCGTTGGGCAGGGGACAGATACGCAGTATTTT.

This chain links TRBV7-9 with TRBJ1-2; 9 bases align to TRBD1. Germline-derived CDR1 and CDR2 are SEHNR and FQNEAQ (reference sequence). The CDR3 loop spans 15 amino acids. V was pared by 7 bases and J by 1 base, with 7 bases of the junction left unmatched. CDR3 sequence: CASTPSTGGNYGYTF. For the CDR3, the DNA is TGTGCCAGCACGCCATCGACAGGGGGTAACTATGGCTACACCTTC.

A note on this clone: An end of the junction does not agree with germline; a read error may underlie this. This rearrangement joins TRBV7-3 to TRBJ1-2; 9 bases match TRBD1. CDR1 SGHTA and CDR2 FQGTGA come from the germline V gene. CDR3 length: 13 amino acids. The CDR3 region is CASSITGGDGYTF. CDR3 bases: TGTGCCAGCAGCATAACAGGGGGCGATGGCTACACCTTC.

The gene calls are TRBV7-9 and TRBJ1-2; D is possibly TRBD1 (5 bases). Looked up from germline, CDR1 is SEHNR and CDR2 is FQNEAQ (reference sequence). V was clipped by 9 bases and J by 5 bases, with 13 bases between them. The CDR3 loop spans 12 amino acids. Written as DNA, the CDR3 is TGTGCCAGTCTGGGGGAGGGATATGGCTACACCTTC. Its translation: CASLGEGYGYTF.

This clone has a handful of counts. CDR3 region: CASSSENSGRARREQYF. Here the CDR3 DNA reads TGTGCCAGCAGTTCTGAGAATAGCGGGAGGGCCCGTCGCGAGCAGTACTTC. This chain links TRBV27 with TRBJ2-7; 11 bases match TRBD2. Trimming at V came to 4 bases and at J to 6 bases, leaving 14 bases not matched to a gene. The CDR3 length is 17 residues. The germline V gene has CDR1 MNHEY and CDR2 SMNVEV (reference sequence).

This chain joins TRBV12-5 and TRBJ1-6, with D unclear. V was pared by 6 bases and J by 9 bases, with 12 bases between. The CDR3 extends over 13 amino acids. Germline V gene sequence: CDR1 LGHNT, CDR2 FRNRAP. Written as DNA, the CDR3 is TGTGCTAGTGGCCCGGGTGTGAGTTCACCCCTCCACTTT. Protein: CASGPGVSSPLHF.

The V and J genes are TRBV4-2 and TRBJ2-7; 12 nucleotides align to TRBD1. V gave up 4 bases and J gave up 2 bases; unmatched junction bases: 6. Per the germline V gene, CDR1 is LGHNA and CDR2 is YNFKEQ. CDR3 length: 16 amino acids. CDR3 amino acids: CASSRSGQGATYEQYF. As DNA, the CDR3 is TGTGCCAGCAGCCGATCGGGACAGGGGGCCACCTACGAGCAGTACTTC.

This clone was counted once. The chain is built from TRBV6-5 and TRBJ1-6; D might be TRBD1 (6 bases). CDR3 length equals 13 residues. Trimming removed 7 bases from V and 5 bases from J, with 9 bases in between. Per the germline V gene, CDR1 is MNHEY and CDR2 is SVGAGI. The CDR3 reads CASNQGNNSPLHF. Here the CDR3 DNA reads TGTGCCAGCAATCAGGGGAATAATTCACCCCTCCACTTT.

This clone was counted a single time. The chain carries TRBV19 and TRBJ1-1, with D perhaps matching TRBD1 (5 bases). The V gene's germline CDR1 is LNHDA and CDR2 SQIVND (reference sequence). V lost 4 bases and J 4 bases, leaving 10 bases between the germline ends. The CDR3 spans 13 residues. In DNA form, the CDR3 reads TGTGCCAGTAGTAATCAGGGTTCCACTGAAGCTTTCTTT. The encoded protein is CASSNQGSTEAFF.

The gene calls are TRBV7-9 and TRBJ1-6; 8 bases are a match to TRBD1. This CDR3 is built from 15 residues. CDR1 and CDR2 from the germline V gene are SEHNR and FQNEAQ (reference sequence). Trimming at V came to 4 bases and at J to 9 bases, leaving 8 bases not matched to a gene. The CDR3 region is CASSSDRGGSSPLHF. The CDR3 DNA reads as TGTGCCAGCAGCTCTGACAGGGGTGGTAGTTCACCCCTCCACTTT.

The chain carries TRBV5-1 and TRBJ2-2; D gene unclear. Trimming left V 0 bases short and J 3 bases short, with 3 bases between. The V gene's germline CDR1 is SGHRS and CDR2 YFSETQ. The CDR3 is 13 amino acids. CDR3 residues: CASSLDYTGELFF. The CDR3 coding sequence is TGCGCCAGCAGCTTGGACTACACCGGGGAGCTGTTTTTT.

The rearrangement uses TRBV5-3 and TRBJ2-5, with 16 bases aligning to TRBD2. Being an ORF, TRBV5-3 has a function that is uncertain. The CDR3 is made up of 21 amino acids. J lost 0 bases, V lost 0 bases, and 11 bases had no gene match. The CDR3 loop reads CARSLAKGLAGGGQHQETQYF. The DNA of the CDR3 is TGTGCCAGAAGCTTGGCTAAGGGACTAGCGGGAGGGGGCCAACACCAAGAGACCCAGTACTTC.

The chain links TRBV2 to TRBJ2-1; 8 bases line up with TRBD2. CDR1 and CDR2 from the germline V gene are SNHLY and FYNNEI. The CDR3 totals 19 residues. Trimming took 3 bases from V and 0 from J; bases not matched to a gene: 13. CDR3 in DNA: TGTGCCAGCAGTGATATAAATACTAGCGGTACTAGCTCCTACAATGAGCAGTTCTTC. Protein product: CASSDINTSGTSSYNEQFF.

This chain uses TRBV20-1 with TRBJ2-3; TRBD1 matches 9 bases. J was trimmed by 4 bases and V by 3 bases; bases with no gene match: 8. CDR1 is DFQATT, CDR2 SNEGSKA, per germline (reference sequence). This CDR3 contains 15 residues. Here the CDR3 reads CSASSGQGISDTQYF. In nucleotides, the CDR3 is TGCAGTGCTAGTAGCGGACAGGGGATCTCAGATACGCAGTATTTT.

CDR3 in DNA: TGTGCCAGTAGTATGGACCCTGCGGGGGCCTACGAGCAGTACTTC. Amino acids: CASSMDPAGAYEQYF. The V call is TRBV19, the J call TRBJ2-7, with 7 bases fitting TRBD2. V gave up 3 bases and J gave up 2 bases; unmatched junction bases: 7. The CDR3 sequence is 15 residues long. CDR1 is LNHDA and CDR2 is SQIVND in the germline V gene (reference sequence).

The CDR3 sequence is CAWRTSGMRNEQFF. For the CDR3, the DNA is TGTGCCTGGAGGACTAGCGGGATGCGCAATGAGCAGTTCTTC. The chain recombines TRBV30 with TRBJ2-1, with 11 bases identical to TRBD2. The length of the CDR3 is 14 residues. The J segment lost 6 bases and the V segment lost 3 bases, leaving 4 bases of the junction unmatched. CDR1 GTSNPN and CDR2 SVGIG come from the germline V gene (reference sequence).

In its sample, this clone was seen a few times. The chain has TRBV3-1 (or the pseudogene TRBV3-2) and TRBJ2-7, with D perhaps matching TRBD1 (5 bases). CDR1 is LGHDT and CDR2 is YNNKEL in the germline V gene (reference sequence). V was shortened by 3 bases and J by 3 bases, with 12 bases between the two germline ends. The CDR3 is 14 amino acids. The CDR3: CASSQRDRDYEQYF. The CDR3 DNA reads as TGTGCCAGCAGCCAGAGAGACAGAGACTACGAGCAGTACTTC.